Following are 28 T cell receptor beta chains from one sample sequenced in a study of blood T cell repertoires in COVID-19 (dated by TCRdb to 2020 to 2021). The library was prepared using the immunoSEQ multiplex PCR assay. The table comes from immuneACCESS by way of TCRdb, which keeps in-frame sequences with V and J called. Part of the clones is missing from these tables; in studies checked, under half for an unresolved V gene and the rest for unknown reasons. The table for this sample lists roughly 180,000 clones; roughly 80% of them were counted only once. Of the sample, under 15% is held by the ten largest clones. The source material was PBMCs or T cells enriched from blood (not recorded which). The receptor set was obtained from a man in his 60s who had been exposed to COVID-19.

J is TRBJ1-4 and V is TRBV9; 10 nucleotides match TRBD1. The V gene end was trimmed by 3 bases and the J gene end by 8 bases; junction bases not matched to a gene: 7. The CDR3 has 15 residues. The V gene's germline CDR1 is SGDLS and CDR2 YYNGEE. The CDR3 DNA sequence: TGTGCCAGCAGCGCTATGACAGGGGGCAGGGAAAAACTGTTTTTT. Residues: CASSAMTGGREKLFF. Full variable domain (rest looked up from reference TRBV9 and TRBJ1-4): DSGVTQTPKHLITATGQRVTLRCSPRSGDLSVYWYQQSLDQGLQFLIQYYNGEERAKGNILERFSAQQFPDLHSELNLSSLELGDSALYFCASSAMTGGREKLFFGSGTQLSVL.

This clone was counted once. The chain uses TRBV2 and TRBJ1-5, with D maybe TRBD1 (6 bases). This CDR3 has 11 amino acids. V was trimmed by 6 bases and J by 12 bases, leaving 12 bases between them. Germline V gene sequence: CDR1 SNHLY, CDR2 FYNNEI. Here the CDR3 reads CASRKDSHQHF. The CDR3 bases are TGTGCCAGCAGGAAGGACAGCCACCAGCATTTT. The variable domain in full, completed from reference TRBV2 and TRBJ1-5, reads EPEVTQTPSHQVTQMGQEVILRCVPISNHLYFYWYRQILGQKVEFLVSFYNNEISEKSEIFDDQFSVERPDGSNFTLKIRSTKLEDSAMYFCASRKDSHQHFGDGTRLSIL.

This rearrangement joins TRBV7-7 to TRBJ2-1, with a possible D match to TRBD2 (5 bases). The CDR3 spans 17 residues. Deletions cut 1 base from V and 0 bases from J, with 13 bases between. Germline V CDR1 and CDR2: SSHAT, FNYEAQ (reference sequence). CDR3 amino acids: CASSLGPKRGSYNEQFF. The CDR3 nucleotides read TGTGCCAGCAGCTTAGGGCCTAAACGGGGCTCCTACAATGAGCAGTTCTTC.

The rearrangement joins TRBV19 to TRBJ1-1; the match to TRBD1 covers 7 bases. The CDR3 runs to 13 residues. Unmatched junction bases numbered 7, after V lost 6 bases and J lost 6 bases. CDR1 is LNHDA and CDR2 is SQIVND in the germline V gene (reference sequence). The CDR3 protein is CASRDTGDPEAFF. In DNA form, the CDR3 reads TGTGCCAGTAGGGACACAGGGGATCCTGAAGCTTTCTTT.

The CDR3 here is CASSVGLNTGELFF. The DNA for the CDR3 is TGTGCCAGCAGTGTGGGACTGAACACCGGGGAGCTGTTTTTT. J is TRBJ2-2 and V is TRBV7-3; weak D call: TRBD2 (6 bases). V was cut by 6 bases and J by 1 base, with 9 bases left in between. The CDR3 has 14 amino acids. Germline V gives CDR1 SGHTA, CDR2 FQGTGA.

The CDR3 is CASSYSPGSFDGYTF. The CDR3 coding sequence is TGTGCCAGCAGTTACTCCCCCGGTAGCTTCGATGGCTACACCTTC. This chain links TRBV6-5 with TRBJ1-2; unclear D gene. Germline CDR1 MNHEY, CDR2 SVGAGI. The CDR3 length is 15 residues. The V gene lost 0 bases and the J gene lost 6 bases, with 14 bases spanning the gap.

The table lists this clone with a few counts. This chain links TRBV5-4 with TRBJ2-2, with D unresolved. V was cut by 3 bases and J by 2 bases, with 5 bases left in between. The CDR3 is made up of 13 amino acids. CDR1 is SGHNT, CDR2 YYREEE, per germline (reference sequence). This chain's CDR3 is CASSSLNTGELFF. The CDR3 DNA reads TGTGCCAGCAGCTCACTTAACACCGGGGAGCTGTTTTTT.

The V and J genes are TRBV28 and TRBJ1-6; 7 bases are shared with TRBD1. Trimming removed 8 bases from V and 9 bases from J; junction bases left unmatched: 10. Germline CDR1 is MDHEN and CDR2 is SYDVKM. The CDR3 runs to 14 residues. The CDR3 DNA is TGTGCCAGCCTTTCCCAGGGGGGCTTTTCACCCCTCCACTTT. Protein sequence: CASLSQGGFSPLHF.

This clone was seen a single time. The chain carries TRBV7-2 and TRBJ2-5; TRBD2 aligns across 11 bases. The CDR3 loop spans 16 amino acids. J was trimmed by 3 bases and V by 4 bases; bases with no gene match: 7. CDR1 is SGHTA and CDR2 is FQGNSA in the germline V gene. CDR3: CASSSSVAGGEETQYF. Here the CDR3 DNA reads TGTGCCAGCAGCTCCTCCGTAGCGGGAGGGGAAGAGACCCAGTACTTC.

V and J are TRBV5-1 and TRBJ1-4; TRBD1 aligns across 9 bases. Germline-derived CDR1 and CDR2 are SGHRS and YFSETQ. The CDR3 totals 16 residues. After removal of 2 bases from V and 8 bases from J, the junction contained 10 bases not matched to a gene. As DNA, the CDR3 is TGCGCCAGCAGCTTAGAAGGGACAGGGCCAGGGGAAAAACTGTTTTTT. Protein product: CASSLEGTGPGEKLFF.

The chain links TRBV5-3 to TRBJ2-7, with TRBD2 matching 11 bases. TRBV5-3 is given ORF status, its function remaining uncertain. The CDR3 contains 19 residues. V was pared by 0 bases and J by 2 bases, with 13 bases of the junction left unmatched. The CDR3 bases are TGTGCCAGAAGCTTGGTTGGTTCTAGACTAGCGGGAACCACCTACGAGCAGTACTTC. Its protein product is CARSLVGSRLAGTTYEQYF.

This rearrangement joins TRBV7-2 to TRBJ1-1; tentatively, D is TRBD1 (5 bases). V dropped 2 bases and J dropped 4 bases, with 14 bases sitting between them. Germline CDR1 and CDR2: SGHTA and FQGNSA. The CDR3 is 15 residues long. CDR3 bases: TGTGCCAGCAGCTTAATGGGTCGGGGGATCACTGAAGCTTTCTTT. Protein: CASSLMGRGITEAFF. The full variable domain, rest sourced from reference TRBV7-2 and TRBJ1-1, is GAGVSQSPSNKVTEKGKDVELRCDPISGHTALYWYRQSLGQGLEFLIYFQGNSAPDKSGLPSDRFSAERTGGSVSTLTIQRTQQEDSAVYLCASSLMGRGITEAFFGQGTRLTVV.

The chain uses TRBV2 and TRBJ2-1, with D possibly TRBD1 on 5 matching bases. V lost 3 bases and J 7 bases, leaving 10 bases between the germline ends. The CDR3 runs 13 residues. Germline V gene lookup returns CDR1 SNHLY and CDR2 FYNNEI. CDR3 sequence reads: CASSDRGSNEQFF. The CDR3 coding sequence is TGTGCCAGCAGTGATAGGGGCTCGAATGAGCAGTTCTTC.

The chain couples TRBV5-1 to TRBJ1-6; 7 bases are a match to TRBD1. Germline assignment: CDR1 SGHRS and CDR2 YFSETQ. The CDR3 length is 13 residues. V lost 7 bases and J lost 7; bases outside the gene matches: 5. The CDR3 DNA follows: TGCGCCAGCCGTGGGACAGACAATTCACCCCTCCACTTT. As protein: CASRGTDNSPLHF. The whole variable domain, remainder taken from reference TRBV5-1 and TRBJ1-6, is KAGVTQTPRYLIKTRGQQVTLSCSPISGHRSVSWYQQTPGQGLQFLFEYFSETQRNKGNFPGRFSGRQFSNSRSEMNVSTLELGDSALYLCASRGTDNSPLHFGNGTRLTVT.

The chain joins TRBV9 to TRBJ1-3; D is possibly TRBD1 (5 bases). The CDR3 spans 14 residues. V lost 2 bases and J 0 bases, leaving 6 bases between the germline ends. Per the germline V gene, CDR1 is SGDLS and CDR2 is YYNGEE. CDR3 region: CASSVDSSGNTIYF. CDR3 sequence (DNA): TGTGCCAGCAGCGTTGACAGCTCTGGAAACACCATATATTTT.

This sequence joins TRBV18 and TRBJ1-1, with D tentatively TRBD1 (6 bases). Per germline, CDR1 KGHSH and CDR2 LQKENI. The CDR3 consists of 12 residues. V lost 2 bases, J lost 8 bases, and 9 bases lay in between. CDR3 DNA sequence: TGTGCCAGCTCACCAACGGACAGCGAAGCTTTCTTT. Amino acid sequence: CASSPTDSEAFF. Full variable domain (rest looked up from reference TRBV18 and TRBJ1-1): NAGVMQNPRHLVRRRGQEARLRCSPMKGHSHVYWYRQLPEEGLKFMVYLQKENIIDESGMPKERFSAEFPKEGPSILRIQQVVRGDSAAYFCASSPTDSEAFFGQGTRLTVV.

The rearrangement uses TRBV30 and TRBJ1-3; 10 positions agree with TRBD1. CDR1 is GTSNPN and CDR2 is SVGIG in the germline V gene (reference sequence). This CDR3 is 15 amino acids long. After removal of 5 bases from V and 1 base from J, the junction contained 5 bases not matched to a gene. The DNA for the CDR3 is TGTGCCTGGGGGGACAGGGGAAGTTCTGGAAACACCATATATTTT. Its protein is CAWGDRGSSGNTIYF.

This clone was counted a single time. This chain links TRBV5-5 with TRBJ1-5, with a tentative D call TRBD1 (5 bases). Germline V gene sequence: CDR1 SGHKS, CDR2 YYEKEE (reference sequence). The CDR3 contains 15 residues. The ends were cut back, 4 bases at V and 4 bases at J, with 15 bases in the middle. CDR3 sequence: CASSVVATGNQPQHF. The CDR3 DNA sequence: TGTGCCAGCAGCGTTGTGGCTACAGGAAATCAGCCCCAGCATTTT. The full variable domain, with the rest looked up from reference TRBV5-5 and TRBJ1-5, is DAGVTQSPTHLIKTRGQQVTLRCSPISGHKSVSWYQQVLGQGPQFIFQYYEKEERGRGNFPDRFSARQFPNYSSELNVNALLLGDSALYLCASSVVATGNQPQHFGDGTRLSIL.

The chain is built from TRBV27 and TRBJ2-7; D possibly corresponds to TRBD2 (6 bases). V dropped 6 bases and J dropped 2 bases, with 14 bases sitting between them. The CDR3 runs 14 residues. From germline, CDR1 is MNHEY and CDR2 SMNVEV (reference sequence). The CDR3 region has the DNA TGTGCCAGCAGATCCGTCGGGACTCCCTACGAGCAGTACTTC. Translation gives CASRSVGTPYEQYF.

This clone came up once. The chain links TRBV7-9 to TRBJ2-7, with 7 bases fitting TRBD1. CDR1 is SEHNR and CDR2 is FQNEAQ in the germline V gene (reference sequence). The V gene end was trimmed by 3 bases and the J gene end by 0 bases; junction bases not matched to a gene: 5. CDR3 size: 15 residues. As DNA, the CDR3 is TGTGCCAGCAGCTTCATAAGGGGGCTCTCCTACGAGCAGTACTTC. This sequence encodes CASSFIRGLSYEQYF.

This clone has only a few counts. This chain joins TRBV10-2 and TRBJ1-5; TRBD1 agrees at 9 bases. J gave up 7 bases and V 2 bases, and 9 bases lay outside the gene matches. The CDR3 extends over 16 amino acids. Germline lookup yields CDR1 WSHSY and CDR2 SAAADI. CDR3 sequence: CASSEEGQGGRQPQHF. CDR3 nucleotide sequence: TGCGCCAGCAGTGAGGAGGGACAGGGAGGGAGACAGCCCCAGCATTTT.

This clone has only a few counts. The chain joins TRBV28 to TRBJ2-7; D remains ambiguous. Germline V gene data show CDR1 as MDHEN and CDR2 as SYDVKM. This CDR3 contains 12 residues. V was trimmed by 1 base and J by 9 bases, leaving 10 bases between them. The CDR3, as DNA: TGTGCCAGCAGTTTATTAGTTGGAGTGCAGTACTTC. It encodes CASSLLVGVQYF.

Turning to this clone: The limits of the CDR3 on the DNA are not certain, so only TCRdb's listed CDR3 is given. The CDR3 region is CASSLGFGGGSFF. This chain joins TRBV7-2 and TRBJ1-1. The CDR3 sequence runs 13 residues, both termini included. Germline CDR1 and CDR2: SGHTA and FQGNSA.

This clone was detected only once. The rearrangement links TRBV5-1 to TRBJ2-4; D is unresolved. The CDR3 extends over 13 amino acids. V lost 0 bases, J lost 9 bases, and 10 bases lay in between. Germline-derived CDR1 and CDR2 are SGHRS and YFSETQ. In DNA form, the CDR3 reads TGCGCCAGCAGCTTGGCAGGTGGGCTCATTCAGTACTTC. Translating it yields CASSLAGGLIQYF. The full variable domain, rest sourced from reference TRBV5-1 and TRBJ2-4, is KAGVTQTPRYLIKTRGQQVTLSCSPISGHRSVSWYQQTPGQGLQFLFEYFSETQRNKGNFPGRFSGRQFSNSRSEMNVSTLELGDSALYLCASSLAGGLIQYFGAGTRLSVL.

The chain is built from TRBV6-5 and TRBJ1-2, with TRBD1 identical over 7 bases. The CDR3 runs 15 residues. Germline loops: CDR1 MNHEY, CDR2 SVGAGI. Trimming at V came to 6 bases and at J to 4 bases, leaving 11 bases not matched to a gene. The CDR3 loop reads CASSRGSDRRYGYTF. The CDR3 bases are TGTGCCAGCAGCAGGGGGTCCGACAGACGCTATGGCTACACCTTC.

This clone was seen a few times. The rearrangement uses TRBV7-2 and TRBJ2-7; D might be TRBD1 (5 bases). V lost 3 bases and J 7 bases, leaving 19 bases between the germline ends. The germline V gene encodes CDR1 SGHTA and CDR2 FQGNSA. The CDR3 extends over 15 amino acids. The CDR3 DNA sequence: TGTGCCAGCAGCTTCCTTGGCAGGTCCCAGGGTGAGCAGTACTTC. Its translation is CASSFLGRSQGEQYF.

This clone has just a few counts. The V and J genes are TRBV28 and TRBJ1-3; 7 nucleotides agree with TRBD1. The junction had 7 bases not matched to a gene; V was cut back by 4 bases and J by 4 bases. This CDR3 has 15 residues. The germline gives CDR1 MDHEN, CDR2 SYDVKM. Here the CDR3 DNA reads TGTGCCAGCAGTTCCCACAGGGGAGGAGGAAACACCATATATTTT. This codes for CASSSHRGGGNTIYF. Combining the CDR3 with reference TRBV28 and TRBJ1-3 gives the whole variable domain DVKVTQSSRYLVKRTGEKVFLECVQDMDHENMFWYRQDPGLGLRLIYFSYDVKMKEKGDIPEGYSVSREKKERFSLILESASTNQTSMYLCASSSHRGGGNTIYFGEGSWLTVV.

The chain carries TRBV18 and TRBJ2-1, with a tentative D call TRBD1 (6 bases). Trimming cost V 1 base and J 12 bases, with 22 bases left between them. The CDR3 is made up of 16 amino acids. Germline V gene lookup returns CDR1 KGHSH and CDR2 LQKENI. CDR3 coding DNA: TGTGCCAGCTCACCACAGGGGCAGGGGCTACAATTAGGGCAGTTCTTC. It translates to CASSPQGQGLQLGQFF.